This is a list of T cell receptor beta chains from one sample in a study of cytomegalovirus exposure and HLA in healthy donors. Assay: immunoSEQ multiplex PCR; the TCRdb copy retains only in-frame clones and omits some. The table lists 65,000 to 75,000 clones, 60% to 70% of them singletons, with around 17% in the top ten. The specimen sequenced was PBMCs. Receptors originate from a man between 40 and 49 years old in good health and CMV-seropositive. Each CDR3 is given with its conserved first and last residue. Fields, in order: clone size, J gene, D gene, V gene, CDR3 protein, CDR3 DNA. A D gene is named only where the DNA matches it firmly. Clone size appears in some rows only: once, few, many, or a class for an expanded clone.

once TRBJ2-1 . TRBV7-2 CASVPQGAEQFF TGTGCCAGCGTCCCTCAAGGGGCTGAGCAGTTCTTC
. TRBJ2-4 TRBD1 TRBV7-2 CASSLDAGQGVGIQYF TGTGCCAGCAGCTTAGATGCCGGACAGGGGGTTGGCATTCAGTACTTC
. TRBJ1-1 . TRBV2 CASSEQVGRGEAFF TGTGCCAGCAGTGAACAGGTGGGCCGGGGTGAAGCTTTCTTT
. TRBJ2-2 . TRBV6-1 CASSDRVGRWTGELFF TGTGCCAGCAGTGACAGGGTAGGGCGTTGGACCGGGGAGCTGTTTTTT
. TRBJ2-4 TRBD1 TRBV19 CASSIAGGASKNIQYF TGTGCCAGTAGTATAGCAGGGGGTGCTTCCAAAAACATTCAGTACTTC
. TRBJ2-1 TRBD2 TRBV7-2 CASSLGPQGNSGRGKQFF TGTGCCAGCAGCTTAGGGCCACAGGGGAATAGCGGGAGGGGGAAGCAGTTCTTC
. TRBJ2-2 . TRBV6-4 CASSTGTLNTGELFF TGTGCCAGCAGTACCGGGACACTGAACACCGGGGAGCTGTTTTTT
. TRBJ1-1 TRBD1 TRBV4-2 CASSQGRGETEAFF TGTGCCAGCAGCCAAGGCAGGGGGGAGACTGAAGCTTTCTTT
. TRBJ1-1 . TRBV7-2 CASSRQGSTEAFF TGTGCCAGCAGCCGCCAGGGTAGTACTGAAGCTTTCTTT
. TRBJ2-2 TRBD1 TRBV7-6 CASSLATGGDTGELFF TGTGCCAGCAGCTTAGCGACAGGGGGGGACACCGGGGAGCTGTTTTTT
few TRBJ2-7 . TRBV6-5 CASSRASGHEQYF TGTGCCAGTAGCAGGGCTTCCGGCCACGAGCAGTACTTC
few TRBJ2-7 TRBD1 TRBV28 CASTTGYYEQYF TGTGCCAGTACGACAGGGTACTACGAGCAGTACTTC
. TRBJ2-7 TRBD1 TRBV14 CASSHPTGGNRAYEQYF TGTGCCAGCAGCCATCCGACAGGGGGCAATAGGGCCTACGAGCAGTACTTC
. TRBJ2-5 TRBD2 TRBV6-6 CASSSSGRDQETQYF TGTGCCAGCAGCTCTAGCGGGAGGGACCAAGAGACCCAGTACTTC
few TRBJ1-4 . TRBV5-4 CASSFLNEKLFF TGTGCCAGCAGCTTCCTTAATGAAAAACTGTTTTTT
. TRBJ2-7 . TRBV6-1 CASSILASYEQYF TGTGCCAGCAGTATACTAGCATCCTACGAGCAGTACTTC
. TRBJ2-7 TRBD1 TRBV6-5 CASRTTWDRVNEQYF TGTGCCAGCCGCACTACCTGGGACAGGGTCAACGAGCAGTACTTC
once TRBJ2-1 TRBD2 TRBV5-1 CASSLRLAGGPKGQFF TGCGCCAGCAGCTTAAGACTAGCGGGAGGGCCTAAAGGGCAGTTCTTC
. TRBJ2-5 TRBD1 TRBV5-1 CASSPLGQGGETQYF TGCGCCAGCAGCCCTCTGGGACAGGGGGGAGAGACCCAGTACTTC
few TRBJ2-5 . TRBV11-2 CASSLALVQTQYF TGTGCCAGCAGCTTAGCCCTCGTCCAGACCCAGTACTTC
few TRBJ2-3 TRBD2 TRBV4-3 CASSQDQTSGSKYF TGCGCCAGCAGCCAAGATCAGACTAGCGGGAGTAAATATTTT
. TRBJ2-3 . TRBV5-6 CASSPYFSVSTDTQYF TGTGCCAGCAGCCCGTACTTTTCCGTTAGCACAGATACGCAGTATTTT
. TRBJ2-1 TRBD2 TRBV7-6 CASSSGLAGRYNEQFF TGTGCCAGCAGCTCGGGACTAGCGGGGAGATACAATGAGCAGTTCTTC
. TRBJ2-7 . TRBV28 CASSAPTGRGYEQYF TGTGCCAGCAGTGCCCCCACGGGCAGGGGCTACGAGCAGTACTTC
few TRBJ2-5 . TRBV4-3 CASSRGMGGPRETQYF TGCGCCAGCAGCCGGGGAATGGGGGGGCCGCGAGAGACCCAGTACTTC
once TRBJ2-1 TRBD1 TRBV7-6 CASSLEGQWNEQFF TGTGCCAGCAGCTTAGAGGGACAGTGGAATGAGCAGTTCTTC
. TRBJ1-2 TRBD1 TRBV2 CASRTTGTGYGYTF TGTGCCAGCAGGACCACCGGGACAGGCTATGGCTACACCTTC
. TRBJ1-5 . TRBV15 CATSRVSNQPQHF TGTGCCACCAGCAGAGTGAGTAATCAGCCCCAGCATTTT
few TRBJ1-2 . TRBV6-6 CASSYYPGGGYGYTF TGTGCCAGCAGTTACTACCCGGGGGGAGGCTATGGCTACACCTTC
. TRBJ1-3 . TRBV4-1 CASSQDADFGGNTIYF TGCGCCAGCAGCCAAGATGCTGACTTCGGGGGAAACACCATATATTTT
. TRBJ2-2 TRBD2 TRBV18 CASSPRSGENTGELFF TGTGCCAGCTCCCCACGTAGCGGGGAGAACACCGGGGAGCTGTTTTTT